This T cell receptor beta chain came from a study of long-term antiretroviral therapy in people with HIV. V shed 4 bases and J 5 bases; nucleotides not matched to a gene: 8. The CDR3 covers 16 residues. CDR1 and CDR2 from the germline V gene are SGHRS and YFSETQ. An immunoSEQ assay, version v3.0, was performed at survey level. Libraries were prepared by immunoSEQ multiplex PCR; TCRdb keeps only in-frame clonotypes and omits some of them. Among around 14,000 clones, 75% to 85% were seen once, and the ten largest hold about 19%. Source: unsorted PBMCs, taken 1.3 years before starting antiretroviral therapy. The origin of this receptor is a man aged 35-49 years with HIV. The rearrangement links TRBV5-1 to TRBJ1-4; 10 bases map to TRBD1. CDR3: CASSPNLGQGNEKLFF. Here the CDR3 DNA reads TGCGCCAGCAGCCCGAACCTGGGACAGGGGAATGAAAAACTGTTTTTT.